This T cell receptor beta chain is from a study of cytomegalovirus exposure and HLA in healthy donors. Overall study: Roughly 170 million T cells yielded around 120 million unique TCR beta sequences in earlier analysis. General study findings and limits: In a later analysis, HLA-associated TCR beta chains were more clonally expanded than equally common others. Presence/absence analyses supposed approximately even sequencing depth among donors. With DRB1 most and HLA-C fewest, TCR association rates differed between HLA loci in a later analysis.

About this clone itself: Antigen specificity is unknown.

The study ran its PCR with 60 Vbeta and 13 Jbeta primers. The data were produced by immunoSEQ multiplex PCR, yet TCRdb's version contains in-frame clones alone and is incomplete. The table has 170,000 or so clones, around four fifths seen once. There are 17 residues in the CDR3. In germline, CDR1 is SGHDN, CDR2 FVKESK. V shed 0 bases and J 8 bases; nucleotides not matched to a gene: 6. This receptor was taken from a woman between 50 and 59 years old in good health and CMV-seropositive. The rearrangement links TRBV14 to TRBJ2-1; TRBD2 aligns across 14 bases. What was sequenced was PBMCs. The CDR3 DNA is TGTGCCAGCAGCCAAGATATCGGACTAGCGGGGGGCGATGAGCAGTTCTTC. Translation: CASSQDIGLAGGDEQFF.